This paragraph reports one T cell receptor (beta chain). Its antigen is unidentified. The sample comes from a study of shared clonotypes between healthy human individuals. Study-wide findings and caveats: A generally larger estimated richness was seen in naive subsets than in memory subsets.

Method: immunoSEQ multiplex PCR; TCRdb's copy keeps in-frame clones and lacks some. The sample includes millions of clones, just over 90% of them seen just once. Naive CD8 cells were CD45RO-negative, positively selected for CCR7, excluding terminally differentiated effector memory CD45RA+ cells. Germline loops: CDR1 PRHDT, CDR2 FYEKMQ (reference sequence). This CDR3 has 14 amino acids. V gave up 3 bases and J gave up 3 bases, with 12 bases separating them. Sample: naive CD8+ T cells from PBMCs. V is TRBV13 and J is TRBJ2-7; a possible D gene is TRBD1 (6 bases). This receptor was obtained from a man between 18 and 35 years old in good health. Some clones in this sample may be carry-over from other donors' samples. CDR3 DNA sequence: TGTGCCAGCAGCTTTGGGACAAACCTCTACGAGCAGTACTTC. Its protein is CASSFGTNLYEQYF.